The 27 T cell receptor beta chains below all came from one sample that was sequenced in a study of tumor-infiltrating lymphocytes in primary liver carcinoma. Investigators took RNA and DNA out together from approximately 22-30 mg of unsorted bulk tissue. Using a constant-region primer together with ProtoScript II reverse transcriptase, TCR beta cDNA was made from around 0.55 ug of total RNA. For TCR beta, libraries were produced by three nested multiplex PCR rounds using slightly modified ARM-PCR. TRBV1-TRBV30 forward primers paired with a C-beta reverse primer were used in the first two PCR rounds, which ran approximately 10 cycles each. TCRdb independently ran MiXCR on the multiplex PCR reads; one entry per CDR3 protein. The sample lists approximately 92,000 distinct CDR3 sequences; over 55% were seen once. The sequencing sample was made of liver tumor tissue from sampling region 5. Subset: tumor region T5, tumor centre. These TCRs come from a woman in her fifties or sixties with primary liver carcinoma and hepatitis B virus infection.

In the case of this clonotype: Its ends do not fully match the called genes, so a read error is possible. The chain uses TRBV6-5 and TRBJ2-2; D may be TRBD2 (6 bases). Germline V gene data show CDR1 as MNHEY and CDR2 as SVGAGI. The CDR3 sequence is 14 residues long. The CDR3 protein is CARSRPGATVELFF. CDR3 bases: TGTGCCAGGAGTCGGCCGGGAGCCACCGTGGAGCTGTTTTTT.

By proportion, this clonotype is medium-sized. V and J are TRBV13 and TRBJ1-1; 8 bases are a match to TRBD1. The CDR3 is 14 residues long. The trim removed 3 bases at V and 5 bases at J, leaving 5 bases unmatched. Germline-derived CDR1 and CDR2 are PRHDT and FYEKMQ (reference sequence). CDR3 sequence (DNA): TGTGCCAGCAGCTTCCGACAGGGGAGTACTGAAGCTTTCTTT. Translation gives CASSFRQGSTEAFF.

This chain links TRBV12-3 or TRBV12-4 with TRBJ2-1; D is unclear. The CDR3 totals 11 residues. V was trimmed by 5 bases and J by 10 bases, leaving 9 bases between them. Here the CDR3 reads CASSMGGEQFF. CDR3 DNA: TGTGCCAGCAGTATGGGCGGCGAGCAGTTCTTC.

Of note for this clonotype: A much bigger clone sits one base away, suggesting this may be a read error. V gene TRBV30 combines with J gene TRBJ2-4; 15 bases agree with TRBD2. The germline V gene has CDR1 GTSNPN and CDR2 SVGIG (reference sequence). This CDR3 comprises 19 residues. The CDR3 DNA reads TGTTCCTGGAGTGCCCGAACGGGACTAGCGGGAGGAGCCAAAAACATTCAGTACTTC. It is translated as CSWSARTGLAGGAKNIQYF. Based on the CDR3 plus reference TRBV30 and TRBJ2-4, the full variable domain is SQTIHQWPATLVQPVGSPLSLECTVEGTSNPNLYWYRQAAGRGLQLLFYSVGIGQISSEVPQNLSASRPQDRQFILSSKKLLLSDSGFYLCSWSARTGLAGGAKNIQYFGAGTRLSVL.

Comments on this clonotype: A much larger clone lies a single base off, so this may be a read error. The chain uses TRBV5-6 and TRBJ2-5; D unclear. This CDR3 region has 14 residues. CDR1 SGHDT and CDR2 YYEEEE come from the germline V gene. In DNA, the CDR3 is TGTGCCGGCAGCTCGGGCAGTGGCATCGAGACCCAGTACTTC. Translating gives CAGSSGSGIETQYF.

This clonotype was found many times. The rearrangement links TRBV2 to TRBJ2-1; possible D gene TRBD2, 5 bases. Germline assignment: CDR1 SNHLY and CDR2 FYNNEI. CDR3 length: 12 residues. V shed 3 bases and J shed 8 bases, with 8 bases lying between them. The DNA for the CDR3 is TGTGCCAGCAGTGAGGTGGGAGATGAGCAGTTCTTC. It is translated as CASSEVGDEQFF.

Regarding this clonotype: No conserved phenylalanine or tryptophan ends this CDR3, so it is likely a read error. V is TRBV12-3 or TRBV12-4 and J is TRBJ1-6, with TRBD1 identical over 9 bases. The CDR3 runs to 14 residues. The CDR3 loop is CVSSLTGGGSPLHL. As DNA, the CDR3 is TGTGTCAGCAGTCTGACAGGGGGTGGTTCACCCCTCCACTTG.

This clonotype is medium-sized. V gene TRBV11-3 combines with J gene TRBJ1-2; D is uncertain. Per germline, CDR1 SGHNT and CDR2 YENEEA. This CDR3 is 15 amino acids long. The V gene lost 0 bases and the J gene lost 4 bases, with 12 bases spanning the gap. The DNA for the CDR3 is TGTGCCAGCAGCTTAGATCACGACACCGGCTATGGCTACACCTTC. Translated: CASSLDHDTGYGYTF. Full variable domain (rest looked up from reference TRBV11-3 and TRBJ1-2): EAGVVQSPRYKIIEKKQPVAFWCNPISGHNTLYWYLQNLGQGPELLIRYENEEAVDDSQLPKDRFSAERLKGVDSTLKIQPAELGDSAVYLCASSLDHDTGYGYTFGSGTRLTVV.

The J gene is TRBJ2-3, the V gene TRBV30, with TRBD2 as a possible D gene (5 bases). CDR3 size: 15 residues. Per the germline V gene, CDR1 is GTSNPN and CDR2 is SVGIG (reference sequence). Deletions cut 0 bases from V and 2 bases from J, with 12 bases between. CDR3 DNA: TGTGCCTGGAGTGTATCGGCTAGCTTCACAGATACGCAGTATTTT. The encoded protein is CAWSVSASFTDTQYF.

With regard to this clonotype: With a much larger clone just one base away, this may be a read error. The chain combines TRBV6-1 with TRBJ2-1; D gene ambiguous. Germline V gives CDR1 MNHNS, CDR2 SASEGT. This CDR3 region has 12 residues. This CDR3 is CTSSEPTDEQFF. The CDR3 coding sequence is TGTACCAGCAGTGAACCAACAGATGAGCAGTTCTTC.

Remarks on this clonotype: At one end, the junction sequence differs from germline, possibly due to a read error. The V call is TRBV6-5, the J call TRBJ1-2, with D perhaps matching TRBD1 (5 bases). The CDR3 consists of 13 residues. CDR1 and CDR2 (germline): MNHEY, SVGAGI. This CDR3 reads CTSSYGTGYGYTF. As DNA, the CDR3 is TGTACCAGCAGTTATGGGACGGGCTATGGTTACACCTTC.

Many counts were recorded for this clonotype. The V and J genes are TRBV29-1 and TRBJ2-3; 9 nucleotides agree with TRBD1. The V segment lost 1 base and the J segment 0 bases; nucleotides outside the gene matches: 5. Per germline, CDR1 SQVTM and CDR2 ANQGSEA. The CDR3 is made up of 16 amino acids. CDR3 loop: CSVEGTTGGSTDTQYF. The CDR3 nucleotides are TGCAGCGTTGAAGGGACGACAGGGGGTAGCACAGATACGCAGTATTTT.

As to this clonotype: One end of the junction is discordant with germline, which a read error may explain. The V and J genes are TRBV11-3 and TRBJ2-7, with 11 bases fitting TRBD1. The CDR3 is 15 residues long. Per germline, CDR1 SGHNT and CDR2 YENEEA. As DNA, the CDR3 is TGTGTCAGCAGCCCCGGGACAGGGGGTAACTACGAGCACTACTTC. Encoded protein: CVSSPGTGGNYEHYF.

Comment on this clonotype: A junction end diverges from the germline sequence, so it may reflect a read error. The chain links TRBV4-2 to TRBJ2-5, with 8 positions matching TRBD2. The germline gives CDR1 LGHNA, CDR2 YNFKEQ. The CDR3 loop spans 16 amino acids. The CDR3 sequence is CASSQAWREVQDTQYF. For the CDR3, the DNA is TGTGCCAGCAGCCAGGCCTGGCGGGAGGTCCAAGATACCCAGTACTTC.

This clonotype was observed a handful of times. This CDR3 fails to terminate in the conserved phenylalanine or tryptophan, so it likely reflects a read error. V and J are TRBV29-1 and TRBJ1-1; no reliable D call. Germline V gene lookup returns CDR1 SQVTM and CDR2 ANQGSEA. The CDR3 extends over 11 amino acids. The CDR3 DNA reads TGCAACGTTGGGGAACACACTGAAGCTTTCCTT. It codes for CNVGEHTEAFL.

About this clonotype: The junction and the germline gene differ at one end; a read error may be behind it. The chain employs TRBV6-4 and TRBJ2-3; tentative D call: TRBD2 (6 bases). Germline values: CDR1 MRHNA, CDR2 SNTAGT. The CDR3 totals 14 residues. CDR3 residues: CASSERELSDMQYF. In DNA form, the CDR3 reads TGCGCCAGCAGTGAACGGGAGTTGTCAGATATGCAGTATTTT.

This clonotype was recorded many times. The chain combines TRBV7-8 with TRBJ2-7; 9 nucleotides align to TRBD2. From germline, CDR1 is SGHVS and CDR2 FQNEAQ. The V and J ends lost 0 bases and 2 bases, in that order; junction bases with no gene match: 5. CDR3 length equals 16 residues. CDR3 nucleotides: TGTGCCAGCAGCTTAGCGTCGGCGGGAGGGCCCTACGAGCAGTACTTC. Translated, it gives CASSLASAGGPYEQYF. The variable domain in full, completed from reference TRBV7-8 and TRBJ2-7, reads GAGVSQSPRYKVAKRGQDVALRCDPISGHVSLFWYQQALGQGPEFLTYFQNEAQLDKSGLPSDRFFAERPEGSVSTLKIQRTQQEDSAVYLCASSLASAGGPYEQYFGPGTRLTVT.

In regard to this clonotype: One base away lies a much larger clone, so this may be a sequencing read error. The genes are TRBV7-9 and TRBJ2-5; 9 nucleotides agree with TRBD1. V was clipped by 0 bases and J by 3 bases; unmatched bases: 11. Germline CDR1 and CDR2: SEHNR and FQNEAQ (reference sequence). The CDR3 spans 18 residues. In DNA, the CDR3 is TGTGCCAGCAGCTTAGCCCGGTTGGGGGACAGGGAGGAAGAGACCCAGTACTTC. Its protein product is CASSLARLGDREEETQYF.

Regarding this clonotype: Since a much larger clone is just one base distant, this may be a read error. The gene calls are TRBV5-1 and TRBJ1-2; unclear D gene. Germline V gene lookup returns CDR1 SGHRS and CDR2 YFSETQ. V shed 4 bases and J shed 4 bases, with 11 bases lying between them. The CDR3 has 13 amino acids. The CDR3 DNA reads TGCGCCAGCAGCCCGGACGGGGTCTATGGCTACACCTTC. As protein: CASSPDGVYGYTF. The full variable domain, its missing parts supplied by reference TRBV5-1 and TRBJ1-2, is KAGVTQTPRYLIKTRGQQVTLSCSPISGHRSVSWYQQTPGQGLQFLFEYFSETQRNKGNFPGRFSGRQFSNSRSEMNVSTLELGDSALYLCASSPDGVYGYTFGSGTRLTVV.

Concerning this clonotype: Relative to the germline gene, one junction end is altered; a read error may explain this. The chain has TRBV11-2 and TRBJ2-3; maybe TRBD1 (5 bases). CDR3 length: 14 amino acids. Germline V gives CDR1 SGHAT, CDR2 FQNNGV. The CDR3 region is CASNVGLPTDTEYF. The DNA of the CDR3 is TGTGCCAGCAACGTGGGGCTTCCCACAGATACGGAGTATTTT.

About this clonotype: The CDR3 does not close with the conserved phenylalanine or tryptophan, likely indicating a read error. The chain joins TRBV13 to TRBJ2-3; D uncertain. The CDR3 is made up of 17 amino acids. Germline values: CDR1 PRHDT, CDR2 FYEKMQ (reference sequence). DNA for the CDR3: TGTGCCAACAGCCCCCCTCCCAAAAAATGGGGCACAGATACGCAGTATTTA. Translation: CANSPPPKKWGTDTQYL.

For this clonotype: Given a much more abundant clone one base away, this may be a read error. This chain joins TRBV10-3 and TRBJ2-1; 9 nucleotides match TRBD2. The CDR3 totals 14 residues. The V gene's germline CDR1 is ENHRY and CDR2 SYGVKD. The chain's CDR3 is CTITPSGDVNEQFF. The CDR3, as DNA: TGTACCATCACTCCTAGCGGGGACGTCAATGAGCAGTTCTTC.

As regards this clonotype: The junction shows a germline mismatch at one end, possibly a read error. This chain uses TRBV5-1 with TRBJ2-1, with D uncertain. Germline CDR1 SGHRS, CDR2 YFSETQ. The CDR3 extends over 16 amino acids. CDR3: CASSLVGNWNYNERFF. Written as DNA, the CDR3 is TGCGCCAGCAGCTTGGTTGGGAACTGGAACTACAATGAGCGGTTCTTC.

As regards this clonotype: A much larger clone sits a single nucleotide away, making a read error possible. The chain uses TRBV7-9 and TRBJ1-2; D not resolved. The length of the CDR3 is 14 residues. Germline V gene sequence: CDR1 SEHNR, CDR2 FQNEAQ (reference sequence). CDR3 nucleotide sequence: TGTGCCATCAGCTTAGCGCGCGGGGAGCGGGGCTACACCTTC. It is translated as CAISLARGERGYTF.

The V gene is TRBV2, the J gene TRBJ2-7; D is perhaps TRBD1 or TRBD2 (6 bases each). Deletions cut 6 bases from V and 5 bases from J, with 11 bases between. The CDR3 loop spans 12 amino acids. Germline V gives CDR1 SNHLY, CDR2 FYNNEI. The CDR3 loop reads CASRGGSHEQYF. CDR3 coding DNA: TGTGCCAGCAGGGGGGGCAGCCACGAGCAGTACTTC.

This rearrangement joins TRBV28 to TRBJ2-1; the D gene could be TRBD1 or TRBD2 (5 bases each). From germline, CDR1 is MDHEN and CDR2 SYDVKM. The ends were cut back, 7 bases at V and 1 base at J, with 17 bases in the middle. The CDR3 contains 16 residues. DNA for the CDR3: TGTGCCAGCACTTCCTCCGGGACCCCTTCCTACAATGAGCAGTTCTTC. Its translation is CASTSSGTPSYNEQFF.

Concerning this clonotype: A much larger clone differs from this one at a single base, so this may be a read error. Since the CDR3 does not end with the conserved phenylalanine or tryptophan, this likely comes from a read error. The chain is built from TRBV16 and TRBJ2-7; D is possibly TRBD1 (6 bases). Per germline, CDR1 KGHSY and CDR2 FQNENV. CDR3 size: 12 residues. Trimming took off 2 bases at V and 6 bases at J, with 8 bases between the two ends. The CDR3 here is CASSQTGREQYL. In DNA form, the CDR3 reads TGTGCCAGCAGCCAAACAGGGCGCGAGCAGTACCTC.